A single sample is the source of the 30 T cell receptor beta chains below, sequenced in a study of breast tumors, draining lymph nodes, adjacent tissues. Via MiXCR, TCRdb re-called the multiplex PCR reads, giving one row per CDR3 protein. The sample has fewer than 200,000 distinct CDR3 sequences, 30% to 35% seen once. The lymph nodes were axillary draining lymph nodes from breast cancer patients. The source material was axillary lymph node tissue. All receptors derive from a female donor with breast cancer. Some clones in this sample may be carry-over from other donors' samples.

The chain has TRBV28 and TRBJ2-2; 7 nucleotides align to TRBD1. Germline CDR1 and CDR2: MDHEN and SYDVKM. The V gene end was trimmed by 4 bases and the J gene end by 3 bases; junction bases not matched to a gene: 5. The CDR3 sequence is 15 residues long. CDR3 DNA: TGTGCCAGCAGTTCTTACAGGGGTTACACCGGGGAGCTGTTTTTT. Translated, it gives CASSSYRGYTGELFF.

As to this clonotype: Being one base from a much bigger clone, this may be a read error. This chain connects TRBV11-3 to TRBJ2-2; 7 nucleotides align to TRBD1. There are 16 residues in the CDR3. Germline CDR1 and CDR2: SGHNT and YENEEA. The CDR3 bases are TGTGCCCGCAGCTCGTACAGGGGCCCCAAGGTCGGGGAGCTGTTTTTT. Translated, it gives CARSSYRGPKVGELFF.

This clonotype was recorded a few times. This rearrangement joins TRBV5-1 to TRBJ1-1; TRBD1 might be the D (5 bases). The CDR3 is 15 amino acids. Germline loops: CDR1 SGHRS, CDR2 YFSETQ. V was clipped by 0 bases and J by 1 base, with 10 bases between them. The CDR3 sequence is CASSLERDGNTEAFF. The CDR3 region has the DNA TGCGCCAGCAGCTTGGAGAGGGACGGGAACACTGAAGCTTTCTTT.

This clonotype has only a few counts. This may be a read error: a much more frequent sequence differs by one nucleotide. The chain combines TRBV7-9 with TRBJ2-7; 13 bases are shared with TRBD2. Germline V gives CDR1 SEHNR, CDR2 FQNEAQ (reference sequence). The CDR3 runs to 18 residues. CDR3 region: CASSSRLAGGPYSHEQYF. The CDR3 bases are TGTGCCAGCAGCTCCCGACTAGCGGGGGGCCCATACTCCCACGAGCAGTACTTC.

This clonotype was seen at least ten times. The gene calls are TRBV6-1 and TRBJ1-5; no clear D. From germline, CDR1 is MNHNS and CDR2 SASEGT. The CDR3 covers 14 residues. Trimming removed 2 bases from V and 2 bases from J, with 7 bases in between. In nucleotides, the CDR3 is TGTGCCAGCAGTGAAAGACGTGGCAATCAGCCCCAGCATTTT. It is translated as CASSERRGNQPQHF.

CDR3 DNA: TGTGCCAGTGAGTCGGAGGGCACCTATGGCTACACCTTC. Translation: CASESEGTYGYTF. The chain uses TRBV10-3 and TRBJ1-2, with unresolved D. The CDR3 contains 13 residues. CDR1 ENHRY and CDR2 SYGVKD come from the germline V gene. Deletions cut 10 bases from V and 4 bases from J, with 16 bases between.

This clonotype was picked up many times. The chain links TRBV24-1 to TRBJ2-7; a possible D gene is TRBD1 (5 bases). Deletions cut 5 bases from V and 2 bases from J, with 15 bases between. This CDR3 spans 15 amino acids. Per the germline V gene, CDR1 is KGHDR and CDR2 is SFDVKD. CDR3 DNA: TGTGCCACCAGTGGTGGGGCAGCTTCGACCTACGAGCAGTACTTC. Protein sequence: CATSGGAASTYEQYF.

Comments on this clonotype: Since no conserved phenylalanine or tryptophan closes the CDR3, a read error is the likely cause. The V gene is TRBV5-8, the J gene TRBJ1-6, with no clear D. With 0 bases removed from V and 7 bases from J, the gap between germline ends came to 5 bases. This CDR3 is built from 13 residues. The germline gives CDR1 SGHTS, CDR2 YDEGEE. The CDR3 nucleotides read TGTGCCAGCAGCTTGGGCGGGAATTCACCCCTCCACCTC. This translates into CASSLGGNSPLHL.

The genes are TRBV6-2 or TRBV6-3 and TRBJ1-5, with 10 bases that match TRBD1. V lost 6 bases and J lost 7; bases outside the gene matches: 9. The CDR3 spans 15 residues. Germline CDR1 and CDR2: MNHEY and SVGEGT. The CDR3 is CASRRGTGVGQPQHF. CDR3 DNA sequence: TGTGCCAGCAGAAGAGGGACAGGGGTGGGACAGCCCCAGCATTTT.

In the case of this clonotype: This may be a read error, as it is one base from a much larger clone. V usage is TRBV6-6 and J usage is TRBJ2-7; maybe TRBD1 (6 bases). Trimming cost V 5 bases and J 12 bases, with 14 bases left between them. The CDR3 has 11 amino acids. The germline gives CDR1 MNHNY, CDR2 SVGAGI (reference sequence). The CDR3 here is CASSPMDSRYF. The DNA for the CDR3 is TGTGCCAGCAGTCCAATGGACAGTCGGTACTTC.

This clonotype occurred many times. The V and J genes are TRBV5-8 and TRBJ1-4, with D tentatively TRBD1 (6 bases). Germline values: CDR1 SGHTS, CDR2 YDEGEE. The CDR3 has 15 amino acids. The germline V and J ends were trimmed by 1 base and 2 bases, with 9 bases remaining between them. The CDR3 DNA sequence: TGTGCCAGCAGCTTGAGTGGACAGACTAATGAAAAACTGTTTTTT. Translating it yields CASSLSGQTNEKLFF.

In its sample, this clonotype was seen many times. V usage is TRBV9 and J usage is TRBJ2-7; tentative D call: TRBD1 (6 bases). Germline V gives CDR1 SGDLS, CDR2 YYNGEE. The CDR3 is 13 amino acids. V lost 1 base and J lost 6, with 11 bases in between. For the CDR3, the DNA is TGTGCCAGCAGCGTATATACAGGGACCGAGCAGTACTTC. Its protein is CASSVYTGTEQYF.

Note on this clonotype: This may come from a read error, since a much larger clone is one base off. The chain carries TRBV9 and TRBJ1-3; D is ambiguous. Germline V gene lookup returns CDR1 SGDLS and CDR2 YYNGEE. This CDR3 comprises 15 residues. CDR3 coding DNA: TGTGCCAGCAGCGTAGAGGGAAGGTTTGGAAACACCACATATTTT. Its translation is CASSVEGRFGNTTYF.

This clonotype showed up just a few times. In nucleotides, the CDR3 is TGTGCCAGCAGGGGGGGAGAGAACACTGAAGCTTTCTTT. This encodes CASRGGENTEAFF. This chain joins TRBV12-3 or TRBV12-4 and TRBJ1-1, with D perhaps matching TRBD1 (5 bases). The CDR3 consists of 13 residues. Trimming removed 6 bases from V and 1 base from J, with 9 bases in between.

This chain uses TRBV20-1 with TRBJ2-7; TRBD2 matches 14 bases. Germline lookup yields CDR1 DFQATT and CDR2 SNEGSKA (reference sequence). Trimming took 0 bases from V and 1 from J; bases not matched to a gene: 5. This CDR3 spans 17 amino acids. This chain's CDR3 is CSAREGTSGRGSYEQYF. DNA for the CDR3: TGCAGTGCTAGAGAGGGGACTAGCGGGAGAGGATCCTACGAGCAGTACTTC.

V is TRBV28 and J is TRBJ2-1; the match to TRBD2 covers 7 bases. In germline, CDR1 is MDHEN, CDR2 SYDVKM. This CDR3 region has 13 residues. The trim removed 2 bases at V and 7 bases at J, leaving 2 bases unmatched. This chain's CDR3 is CASSLAGENEQFF. The CDR3 region has the DNA TGTGCCAGCAGTTTAGCGGGGGAGAATGAGCAGTTCTTC.

On this clonotype: A junction boundary mismatches the germline segment, possibly from a read error. V usage is TRBV4-1 and J usage is TRBJ2-2, with D possibly matching TRBD2 (6 bases). The CDR3 runs to 16 residues. CDR1 and CDR2 from the germline V gene are MGHRA and YSYEKL. The CDR3 spells CASSQDLRLPTGGLFF. The CDR3, as DNA: TGCGCCAGCAGCCAAGATCTCAGACTACCGACCGGGGGGCTGTTTTTT.

This clonotype appeared many times. The CDR3 region has the DNA TGTGCCAGCAGTTACCGGACAGGGCCTGAGCAGTTCTTC. It codes for CASSYRTGPEQFF. J is TRBJ2-1 and V is TRBV6-5; TRBD1 agrees at 8 bases. This CDR3 comprises 13 residues. The germline gives CDR1 MNHEY, CDR2 SVGAGI. J was trimmed by 9 bases and V by 2 bases; bases with no gene match: 3.

The chain carries TRBV20-1 and TRBJ1-5, with TRBD1 identical over 7 bases. Germline V gives CDR1 DFQATT, CDR2 SNEGSKA (reference sequence). The trim removed 1 base at V and 11 bases at J, leaving 14 bases unmatched. The CDR3 spans 15 residues. The CDR3 nucleotides are TGCAGTGCTAGAGGGCCAGGGACAGCCCAAGAGACCCAGCATTTT. This codes for CSARGPGTAQETQHF.

Many counts were recorded for this clonotype. V usage is TRBV29-1 and J usage is TRBJ1-3; a possible D gene is TRBD1 (5 bases). From germline, CDR1 is SQVTM and CDR2 ANQGSEA. There are 13 residues in the CDR3. V shed 6 bases and J shed 1 base, with 10 bases lying between them. CDR3 DNA sequence: TGCAGCGTGACAGACCCGTCTGGAAACACCATATATTTT. It codes for CSVTDPSGNTIYF.

There are many counts of this clonotype. The chain recombines TRBV24-1 with TRBJ1-6, with a weak D call TRBD1 (6 bases). Trimming stripped 7 bases from V and 7 bases from J, with 13 bases between. Germline V gives CDR1 KGHDR, CDR2 SFDVKD. The CDR3 extends over 14 amino acids. The CDR3 sequence: CATSGGEPNSPLHF. The DNA of the CDR3 is TGTGCCACCAGCGGGGGCGAACCAAATTCACCCCTCCACTTT.

The rearrangement links TRBV20-1 to TRBJ1-4, with TRBD1 matching over 7 bases. Germline CDR1 and CDR2: DFQATT and SNEGSKA (reference sequence). The CDR3 contains 19 residues. V shed 4 bases, J shed 5 bases, and the junction held 22 bases outside the gene matches. In nucleotides, the CDR3 is TGCAGTGCTAAGGGGGCGTCGGCTAGCGGGGGGAAATACAATGAAAAACTGTTTTTT. Protein sequence: CSAKGASASGGKYNEKLFF.

This clonotype was counted only a few times. This chain joins TRBV5-6 and TRBJ1-5, with D possibly being TRBD1 (5 bases). This CDR3 has 15 amino acids. Germline assignment: CDR1 SGHDT and CDR2 YYEEEE. V was shortened by 3 bases and J by 0 bases, with 10 bases between the two germline ends. In nucleotides, the CDR3 is TGTGCCAGCAGCTATCAGGGCGCTAGCAATCAGCCCCAGCATTTT. It specifies CASSYQGASNQPQHF.

This clonotype has a count of ten or more. CDR3 loop: CASRPPVPTGELFF. CDR3 DNA: TGTGCCAGCAGGCCCCCAGTGCCCACCGGGGAGCTGTTTTTT. The chain recombines TRBV6-5 with TRBJ2-2; D unclear. The V and J ends lost 6 bases and 4 bases respectively, with 12 bases between them. The CDR3 loop spans 14 amino acids. Germline-derived CDR1 and CDR2 are MNHEY and SVGAGI.

This clonotype was recorded at least ten times. The rearrangement links TRBV10-1 to TRBJ2-3; the D gene is possibly TRBD1 (6 bases). Germline CDR1 reads WNHNN; CDR2 reads SYGVQD (reference sequence). Trimming shortened V by 4 bases and J by 7 bases, and 15 bases separated the two germline ends. The CDR3 consists of 14 residues. The CDR3 DNA is TGCGCCAGCAGTGTAAGCAGGGGACAATATACGCAGTATTTT. This codes for CASSVSRGQYTQYF.

With respect to this clonotype: The junction and the germline gene differ at one end; a read error may be behind it. The chain joins TRBV29-1 to TRBJ2-2, with D possibly TRBD2 on 5 matching bases. The CDR3 runs 12 residues. Germline CDR1 and CDR2: SQVTM and ANQGSEA. The CDR3 sequence: CSSTANTGELFF. The CDR3 DNA follows: TGCAGCAGTACAGCGAACACCGGGGAGCTGTTCTTT.

Concerning this clonotype itself: A much larger clone differs by one base, so this may be a read error. The chain carries TRBV9 and TRBJ2-1; D is uncertain. The CDR3 consists of 15 residues. The germline V gene encodes CDR1 SGDLS and CDR2 YYNGEE. The CDR3 region is CASSVDGSSYNEQLF. The CDR3 nucleotides are TGTGCCAGCAGCGTAGACGGAAGCTCCTACAATGAGCAGCTCTTC.

This clonotype was recorded at least ten times. The CDR3, as DNA: TGTGCCAGTAGTATCAACGGGGGTGATGAGCAGTTCTTC. Residues: CASSINGGDEQFF. The genes are TRBV19 and TRBJ2-1; possibly TRBD2 for D (6 bases). The CDR3 covers 13 residues. CDR1 and CDR2 (germline): LNHDA, SQIVND (reference sequence). Trimming took 3 bases from V and 8 from J, leaving 11 bases between them.

This clonotype has just a few counts. The V gene is TRBV20-1, the J gene TRBJ2-1, with D possibly matching TRBD2 (6 bases). Germline CDR1 DFQATT, CDR2 SNEGSKA (reference sequence). Trimming removed 0 bases from V and 0 bases from J, with 15 bases in between. The CDR3 has 17 residues. CDR3 sequence (DNA): TGCAGTGCTAGAGATCTAGAATCGGGAGCCTCCTACAATGAGCAGTTCTTC. Its translation is CSARDLESGASYNEQFF.

The sample holds many counts of this clonotype. The chain carries TRBV11-2 and TRBJ2-1, with 12 positions matching TRBD2. Trimming took 7 bases from V and 1 from J; bases not matched to a gene: 5. Looked up from germline, CDR1 is SGHAT and CDR2 is FQNNGV. The CDR3 length is 16 residues. The CDR3 is CASTRTSGASYNEQFF. The CDR3 nucleotides are TGTGCCAGCACCCGGACTAGCGGGGCGTCCTACAATGAGCAGTTCTTC.